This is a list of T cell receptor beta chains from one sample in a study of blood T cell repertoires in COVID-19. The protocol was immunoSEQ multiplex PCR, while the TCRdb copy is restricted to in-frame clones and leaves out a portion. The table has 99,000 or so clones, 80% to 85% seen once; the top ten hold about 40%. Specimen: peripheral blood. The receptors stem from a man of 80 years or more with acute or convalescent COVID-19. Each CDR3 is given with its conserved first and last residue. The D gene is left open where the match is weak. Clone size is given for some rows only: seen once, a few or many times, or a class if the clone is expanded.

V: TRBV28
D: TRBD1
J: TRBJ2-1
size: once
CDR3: CASSSTGAGHNEQFF
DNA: TGTGCCAGCAGCTCAACAGGGGCAGGTCACAATGAGCAGTTCTTC

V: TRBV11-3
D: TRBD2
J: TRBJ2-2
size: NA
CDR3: CASSPTGLAGGIGELFF
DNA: TGTGCCAGCAGCCCTACGGGACTAGCGGGAGGGATCGGGGAGCTGTTTTTT

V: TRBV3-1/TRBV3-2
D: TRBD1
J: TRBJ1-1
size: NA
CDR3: CASSQPGQGNEAFF
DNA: TGTGCCAGCAGCCAACCGGGACAGGGGAATGAAGCTTTCTTT

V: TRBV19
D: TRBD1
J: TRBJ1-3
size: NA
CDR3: CASFDRVSGNTIYF
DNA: TGTGCCAGTTTTGACAGGGTCTCTGGAAACACCATATATTTT

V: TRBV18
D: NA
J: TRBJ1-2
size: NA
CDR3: CASSPITRTVSYGYTF
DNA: TGTGCCAGCTCACCAATCACTCGGACAGTGAGCTATGGCTACACCTTC

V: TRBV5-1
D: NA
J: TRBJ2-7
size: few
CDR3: CASSSYWTASYEQYF
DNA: TGCGCCAGCAGCTCCTATTGGACAGCTTCCTACGAGCAGTACTTC

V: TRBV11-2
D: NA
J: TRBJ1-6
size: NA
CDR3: CASSLVGSSYNSPLHF
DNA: TGTGCCAGCAGCTTAGTGGGGAGCTCCTATAATTCACCCCTCCACTTT

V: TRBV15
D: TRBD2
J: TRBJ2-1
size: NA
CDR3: CATSAHSGTRSEQFF
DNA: TGTGCCACCAGCGCACACTCCGGGACTAGATCTGAGCAGTTCTTC

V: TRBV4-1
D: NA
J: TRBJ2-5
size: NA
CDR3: CASSPGPEAQYF
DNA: TGCGCCAGCAGCCCCGGCCCGGAGGCCCAGTACTTC

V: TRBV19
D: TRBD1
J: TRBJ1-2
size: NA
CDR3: CASSIGQVGGYTF
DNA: TGTGCCAGTTCGATAGGACAGGTTGGGGGCTACACCTTC

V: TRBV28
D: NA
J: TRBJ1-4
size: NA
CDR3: CASSSLGSSNEKLFF
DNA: TGTGCCAGCAGTTCGCTCGGTTCATCCAATGAAAAACTGTTTTTT

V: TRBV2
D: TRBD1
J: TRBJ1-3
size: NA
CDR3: CASSGGTGRSGNTIYF
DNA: TGTGCCAGCAGTGGGGGGACAGGGAGGTCCGGAAACACCATATATTTT

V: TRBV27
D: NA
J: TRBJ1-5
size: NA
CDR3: CASRYKAFMGGGSNQPQHF
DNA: TGTGCCAGCAGATACAAAGCGTTCATGGGGGGAGGTAGCAATCAGCCCCAGCATTTT

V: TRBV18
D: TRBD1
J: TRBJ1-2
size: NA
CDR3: CASSPVDRDYGYTF
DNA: TGTGCCAGCTCACCAGTAGACAGGGACTATGGCTACACCTTC

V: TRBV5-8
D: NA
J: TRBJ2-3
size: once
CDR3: CASSPMWQVTSTDTQYF
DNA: TGTGCCAGCAGCCCGATGTGGCAGGTAACGAGCACAGATACGCAGTATTTT

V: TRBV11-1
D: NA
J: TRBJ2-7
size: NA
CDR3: CASSLRSGLGSYEQYF
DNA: TGTGCCAGCAGCTTAAGGTCAGGGTTAGGCTCCTACGAGCAGTACTTC

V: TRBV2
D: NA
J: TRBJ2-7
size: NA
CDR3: CASSGRGHQLYEQYF
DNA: TGTGCCAGCAGTGGGCGAGGACACCAACTCTACGAGCAGTACTTC

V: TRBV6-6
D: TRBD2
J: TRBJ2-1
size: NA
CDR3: CASSYWGGDSYNEQFF
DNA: TGTGCCAGCAGTTACTGGGGAGGGGACTCCTACAATGAGCAGTTCTTC

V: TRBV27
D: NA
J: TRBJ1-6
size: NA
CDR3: CASSLSGQDDSPLHF
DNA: TGTGCCAGCAGTTTATCGGGACAAGATGATTCACCCCTCCACTTT